Shown below are 27 T cell receptor beta chains from a single sample sequenced in a study of blood T cell repertoires in COVID-19. Clones were sequenced by immunoSEQ multiplex PCR, and TCRdb holds only the in-frame ones, with some missing. The sample shows 300,000 to 400,000 clones, around 85% of them seen only once. Sequencing used PBMCs or T cells enriched from blood (not recorded which). The receptors derive from a woman aged 35 to 49 with acute COVID-19.

The chain uses TRBV9 and TRBJ1-1, with TRBD1 as a possible D gene (5 bases). Germline values: CDR1 SGDLS, CDR2 YYNGEE. V lost 3 bases and J 0 bases, leaving 6 bases between the germline ends. This CDR3 is 13 amino acids long. The CDR3 DNA reads as TGTGCCAGCAGCGGGGGGGTGAACACTGAAGCTTTCTTT. Residues: CASSGGVNTEAFF.

The J gene is TRBJ2-7, the V gene TRBV3-1 (or the pseudogene TRBV3-2); 9 bases are shared with TRBD2. CDR1 and CDR2 from the germline V gene are LGHDT and YNNKEL (reference sequence). V gave up 1 base and J gave up 0 bases; unmatched junction bases: 4. The CDR3 sequence is 16 residues long. The CDR3 protein is CASSQGASGVSYEQYF. The DNA of the CDR3 is TGTGCCAGCAGCCAAGGGGCTAGCGGGGTCTCCTACGAGCAGTACTTC.

In its sample, this clone was seen a few times. This chain connects TRBV7-8 to TRBJ1-2; TRBD1 agrees at 7 bases. This CDR3 region has 13 residues. Trimming took 5 bases from V and 4 from J; bases not matched to a gene: 4. CDR1 is SGHVS and CDR2 is FQNEAQ in the germline V gene. The CDR3 region has the DNA TGTGCCAGCAGCACGGGACAGAGCTATGGCTACACCTTC. It is translated as CASSTGQSYGYTF.

This clone was counted between two and nine times. This chain uses TRBV5-1 with TRBJ1-2; D is undetermined. V dropped 4 bases and J dropped 10 bases, with 14 bases sitting between them. CDR3 length equals 12 residues. Germline CDR1 and CDR2: SGHRS and YFSETQ. Here the CDR3 reads CASSLLDSSYTF. Here the CDR3 DNA reads TGCGCCAGCAGCCTACTAGATTCTTCCTACACCTTC.

The gene calls are TRBV27 and TRBJ2-7; TRBD1 agrees at 9 bases. CDR1 and CDR2 (germline): MNHEY, SMNVEV (reference sequence). This CDR3 has 14 residues. The trim removed 2 bases at V and 5 bases at J, leaving 4 bases unmatched. The CDR3 coding sequence is TGTGCCAGCAGTTTACGGCGGACAGGGGACGAGCAGTACTTC. It encodes CASSLRRTGDEQYF.

This clone was seen only once. V gene TRBV5-1 combines with J gene TRBJ2-4, with TRBD1 matching over 7 bases. Germline V gene sequence: CDR1 SGHRS, CDR2 YFSETQ. This CDR3 has 17 residues. The V segment lost 4 bases and the J segment 1 base; nucleotides outside the gene matches: 11. The DNA of the CDR3 is TGCGCCAGCAGCCCAAGACAGGGACCGGAGGCCAAAAACATTCAGTACTTC. Translating gives CASSPRQGPEAKNIQYF.

The chain combines TRBV19 with TRBJ1-2; TRBD1 matches 7 bases. The CDR3 length is 13 residues. Unmatched junction bases numbered 6, after V lost 7 bases and J lost 4 bases. Germline V CDR1 and CDR2: LNHDA, SQIVND (reference sequence). CDR3 nucleotides: TGTGCCAGTAATACCGACAGGGCCTATGGCTACACCTTC. Amino acids: CASNTDRAYGYTF.

The rearrangement joins TRBV9 to TRBJ2-5; D possibly corresponds to TRBD1 (6 bases). Germline CDR1 is SGDLS and CDR2 is YYNGEE. The CDR3 runs to 17 residues. The V and J ends lost 4 bases and 10 bases respectively, with 29 bases between them. In DNA, the CDR3 is TGTGCCAGCAGCTCCCAGGGGCGGCAGGCAGCCGGCGGAGGCCAGTACTTC. Its translation is CASSSQGRQAAGGGQYF. Supplemented by reference TRBV9 and TRBJ2-5, the full variable domain reads DSGVTQTPKHLITATGQRVTLRCSPRSGDLSVYWYQQSLDQGLQFLIQYYNGEERAKGNILERFSAQQFPDLHSELNLSSLELGDSALYFCASSSQGRQAAGGGQYFGPGTRLLVL.

The J gene is TRBJ2-3, the V gene TRBV11-1; D is undetermined. CDR3 length: 12 amino acids. Trimming left V 5 bases short and J 4 bases short, with 7 bases between. Germline V gene lookup returns CDR1 SGHAT and CDR2 FQDESV (reference sequence). This CDR3 is CASSVQADTQYF. DNA of the CDR3: TGTGCCAGCAGCGTGCAGGCAGATACGCAGTATTTT.

Comment on this clone: The sample holds other DNA sequences that translate to the same CDR3. This rearrangement joins TRBV19 to TRBJ1-1; D call uncertain. Per germline, CDR1 LNHDA and CDR2 SQIVND (reference sequence). This CDR3 contains 13 residues. The ends were cut back, 5 bases at V and 0 bases at J, with 7 bases in the middle. Here the CDR3 reads CASSGQLNTEAFF. CDR3 DNA: TGTGCCAGTAGTGGGCAGTTGAACACTGAAGCTTTCTTT.

J is TRBJ2-7 and V is TRBV20-1; D not resolved. Germline V gene data show CDR1 as DFQATT and CDR2 as SNEGSKA (reference sequence). The length of the CDR3 is 13 residues. Trimming removed 3 bases at V and 0 bases at J, with 9 bases between. The CDR3 is CSASPVSSYEQYF. The CDR3 nucleotides are TGCAGTGCTAGTCCCGTGAGCTCCTACGAGCAGTACTTC.

The chain joins TRBV28 to TRBJ2-7, with D possibly matching TRBD2 (6 bases). This CDR3 has 15 amino acids. The germline V gene has CDR1 MDHEN and CDR2 SYDVKM. V was shortened by 6 bases and J by 4 bases, with 19 bases between the two germline ends. CDR3 DNA sequence: TGTGCCAGCAGGGGGGGAGGCGCCTTATTGTACGAGCAGTACTTC. The encoded protein is CASRGGGALLYEQYF.

This chain uses TRBV4-1 with TRBJ1-3, with 9 bases matching TRBD1. CDR1 is MGHRA, CDR2 YSYEKL, per germline. With 3 bases clipped from V and 3 bases from J, the junction kept 9 bases outside the gene matches. The CDR3 is 17 residues long. The CDR3 region has the DNA TGCGCCAGCAGCCAGTCGGGCGACAGGGGGGGTGGAAACACCATATATTTT. It is translated as CASSQSGDRGGGNTIYF.

This clone was counted between two and nine times. This chain joins TRBV7-9 and TRBJ1-3; D gene ambiguous. V was cut by 4 bases and J by 2 bases, with 9 bases left in between. This CDR3 has 14 amino acids. Per the germline V gene, CDR1 is SEHNR and CDR2 is FQNEAQ (reference sequence). CDR3 sequence (DNA): TGTGCCAGCAGCTCCAGATTTACTGGAAACACCATATATTTT. Translating gives CASSSRFTGNTIYF.

The rearrangement links TRBV5-1 to TRBJ1-4, with D unclear. The CDR3 runs to 12 residues. Germline CDR1 is SGHRS and CDR2 is YFSETQ. Trimming pared 1 base from V and 6 bases from J, leaving 4 bases between. The CDR3 here is CASSLSHEKLFF. CDR3 DNA sequence: TGCGCCAGCAGCTTGTCTCATGAAAAACTGTTTTTT.

V usage is TRBV28 and J usage is TRBJ1-2; maybe TRBD1 (6 bases). This CDR3 comprises 14 residues. In germline, CDR1 is MDHEN, CDR2 SYDVKM. V was clipped by 3 bases and J by 2 bases, with 10 bases between them. The CDR3 DNA reads TGTGCCAGCAGTTTCCGGCAGGGGAACTATGGCTACACCTTC. It translates to CASSFRQGNYGYTF.

The chain links TRBV29-1 to TRBJ1-1; possibly TRBD1 for D (6 bases). V was pared by 5 bases and J by 7 bases, with 8 bases between. CDR3 length equals 10 residues. Per germline, CDR1 SQVTM and CDR2 ANQGSEA. Here the CDR3 reads CSVRTVEAFF. CDR3 sequence (DNA): TGCAGCGTTCGGACAGTTGAAGCTTTCTTT. Variable domain in full (rest from reference TRBV29-1 and TRBJ1-1): SAVISQKPSRDICQRGTSLTIQCQVDSQVTMMFWYRQQPGQSLTLIATANQGSEATYESGFVIDKFPISRPNLTFSTLTVSNMSPEDSSIYLCSVRTVEAFFGQGTRLTVV.

Of note for this clone: The identical CDR3 is also encoded by other nucleotide sequences in the sample. The V and J genes are TRBV19 and TRBJ1-2, with 8 bases fitting TRBD1. The length of the CDR3 is 15 residues. The V gene end was trimmed by 4 bases and the J gene end by 3 bases; junction bases not matched to a gene: 7. Germline V gene lookup returns CDR1 LNHDA and CDR2 SQIVND (reference sequence). The CDR3, as DNA: TGTGCCAGTAGTACTCGCGACAGGGGTGACTATGGCTACACCTTC. Its translation: CASSTRDRGDYGYTF.

This sequence joins TRBV28 and TRBJ2-1; 7 bases are a match to TRBD2. J lost 2 bases, V lost 7 bases, and 8 bases had no gene match. The CDR3 extends over 15 amino acids. Germline V CDR1 and CDR2: MDHEN, SYDVKM. CDR3 sequence: CASTLGGNTYNEQFF. The CDR3 DNA is TGTGCCAGCACCCTGGGGGGGAACACCTACAATGAGCAGTTCTTC. Filled out from reference TRBV28 and TRBJ2-1, the complete variable domain reads DVKVTQSSRYLVKRTGEKVFLECVQDMDHENMFWYRQDPGLGLRLIYFSYDVKMKEKGDIPEGYSVSREKKERFSLILESASTNQTSMYLCASTLGGNTYNEQFFGPGTRLTVL.

The chain carries TRBV28 and TRBJ1-2, with TRBD1 matching 8 bases. The germline CDR1 and CDR2 sequences are MDHEN and SYDVKM. The CDR3 consists of 19 residues. The V and J ends lost 2 bases and 1 base, in that order; junction bases with no gene match: 15. The CDR3 DNA is TGTGCCAGCAGTTTAGTTAAGTTGCAGGGGGCGAATCATAACTATGGCTACACCTTC. The encoded protein is CASSLVKLQGANHNYGYTF.

This chain joins TRBV19 and TRBJ2-2; 10 positions match TRBD1. V gave up 7 bases and J gave up 7 bases; unmatched junction bases: 6. CDR1 LNHDA and CDR2 SQIVND come from the germline V gene (reference sequence). This CDR3 is built from 14 residues. The CDR3 loop reads CASMTGGAFGELFF. CDR3 sequence (DNA): TGTGCCAGTATGACAGGGGGCGCTTTCGGGGAGCTGTTTTTT.

Only a few counts were recorded for this clone. This chain joins TRBV12-3 or TRBV12-4 and TRBJ1-1; the D is unclear. This CDR3 comprises 13 residues. Trimming took off 5 bases at V and 5 bases at J, with 12 bases between the two ends. The CDR3 DNA follows: TGTGCCAGCAGTCGGGGTTCGGGGACTGAAGCTTTCTTT. Amino acid sequence: CASSRGSGTEAFF.

The chain has TRBV19 and TRBJ1-5, with a tentative D call TRBD1 (6 bases). The CDR3 extends over 17 amino acids. CDR1 is LNHDA and CDR2 is SQIVND in the germline V gene (reference sequence). V gave up 4 bases and J gave up 6 bases, with 22 bases separating them. This chain's CDR3 is CASSTEGTGRFGQPQHF. In DNA, the CDR3 is TGTGCCAGTAGTACCGAGGGCACAGGGAGATTTGGTCAGCCCCAGCATTTT. Looking up the rest from reference TRBV19 and TRBJ1-5 gives the full variable domain: DGGITQSPKYLFRKEGQNVTLSCEQNLNHDAMYWYRQDPGQGLRLIYYSQIVNDFQKGDIAEGYSVSREKKESFPLTVTSAQKNPTAFYLCASSTEGTGRFGQPQHFGDGTRLSIL.

This clone was recorded only once. The chain has TRBV6-5 and TRBJ2-5; D possibly corresponds to TRBD1 (6 bases). CDR1 is MNHEY and CDR2 is SVGAGI in the germline V gene. V lost 4 bases and J 5 bases, leaving 8 bases between the germline ends. The CDR3 loop spans 12 amino acids. The CDR3 loop reads CASSSRGETQYF. The DNA of the CDR3 is TGTGCCAGCAGTTCGAGGGGGGAGACCCAGTACTTC.

In its sample, this clone was seen once. The rearrangement joins TRBV11-3 to TRBJ2-3; 15 bases line up with TRBD2. Germline CDR1 is SGHNT and CDR2 is YENEEA. V dropped 6 bases and J dropped 4; count of bases not matched to a gene: 5. The CDR3 extends over 16 amino acids. Here the CDR3 reads CASRKGLAGGADTQYF. In DNA, the CDR3 is TGTGCCAGCAGGAAGGGACTAGCGGGAGGTGCAGATACGCAGTATTTT.

Written as DNA, the CDR3 is TGCAGCGTTGAGGGACTAGCGGAACCCTACAATGAGCAGTTCTTC. Protein sequence: CSVEGLAEPYNEQFF. The V call is TRBV29-1, the J call TRBJ2-1; the match to TRBD2 covers 11 bases. The CDR3 has 15 residues. J lost 2 bases, V lost 3 bases, and 3 bases had no gene match. Germline assignment: CDR1 SQVTM and CDR2 ANQGSEA.

The chain uses TRBV5-4 and TRBJ2-3; maybe TRBD2 (6 bases). The V end lost 1 base, the J end lost 4 bases, and 10 bases lay between the germline ends. The CDR3 is made up of 14 amino acids. Germline assignment: CDR1 SGHNT and CDR2 YYREEE (reference sequence). CDR3 region: CASSLLREADTQYF. The CDR3 nucleotides read TGTGCCAGCAGCTTGTTGCGGGAAGCAGATACGCAGTATTTT.